Described below is a single TCR beta chain sequence and its context. The antigen remains unidentified. TCR beta CDR3 regions were amplified from RNA. First-round RT-PCR with HTBI primers amplified the TCR CDR3 region. A single record per CDR3 protein comes from TCRdb applying MiXCR to the multiplex PCR reads. The profile shows roughly 500,000 distinct CDR3 sequences, about 46% of them singletons. This sample was included in a study of T cells in Graves' hyperthyroidism and ophthalmopathy. General study points: Stable hyperthyroidism and ophthalmopathy were separated using 13 V-J signatures. Within blood appeared most thyroid clonotypes that had expanded above 0.001.

Trimming took off 4 bases at V and 4 bases at J, with 10 bases between the two ends. The CDR3 contains 12 residues. The V gene's germline CDR1 is SQVTM and CDR2 ANQGSEA. Patients showing uncontrolled infection, other autoimmune disease, pregnancy or lactation were ineligible. The diagnoses drew upon clinical symptoms, serum thyroxine and TRAb, thyroid ultrasound and orbital computed tomography. The chain uses TRBV29-1 and TRBJ1-2; D ambiguous. Material for sequencing was peripheral blood or thyroid tissue (not recorded which). This sequence originates from an adult woman with Graves' disease, either hyperthyroidism or ophthalmopathy (not recorded which). Here the CDR3 reads CSVVGGFYGYTF. CDR3 DNA: TGCAGCGTTGTTGGAGGGTTCTATGGCTACACCTTC.